The next 18 T cell receptor beta chains were all read from a single sample in a study of tumor-infiltrating lymphocytes in primary liver carcinoma. For each extraction, RNA and DNA were obtained together from approximately 20-30 mg of unsorted bulk tissue. TCR beta cDNA was reverse-transcribed from about 500 ng of total RNA. The reaction used a constant-region primer and ProtoScript II reverse transcriptase. ARM-PCR was slightly modified, and three nested multiplex PCR rounds with it gave rise to the TCR beta libraries. Both of the initial two PCR rounds ran for approximately 10 cycles and employed TRBV1-TRBV30 forward primers alongside a C-beta reverse primer. TCRdb called the multiplex PCR reads again in MiXCR, with one record for every CDR3 protein. This sample has roughly 100,000 distinct CDR3 sequences, with around 83% found just once. The specimen was liver tumor tissue from sampling region 3. Subset described: tumor region T3, left-lateral pole. Source of these receptors: a middle-aged man with primary liver carcinoma and hepatitis B virus infection.

This clonotype was detected a few times. Its ends do not fully match the called genes, so a read error is possible. The chain is built from TRBV2 and TRBJ2-1; D might be TRBD1 (5 bases). The CDR3 covers 13 residues. Germline lookup yields CDR1 SNHLY and CDR2 FYNNEI. This CDR3 is CASGSGSYNERFF. CDR3 nucleotide sequence: TGTGCCAGCGGCTCAGGGTCCTACAATGAGCGGTTCTTC.

The chain couples TRBV6-1 to TRBJ2-1, with 10 bases matching TRBD2. The CDR3 covers 15 residues. Germline values: CDR1 MNHNS, CDR2 SASEGT. The CDR3 is CVTSEGLAAYNEQFF. The CDR3 bases are TGTGTCACTAGTGAAGGACTAGCGGCCTACAATGAGCAGTTCTTC.

Comment on this clonotype: The junction differs from germline at one of its ends, possibly a read error. The chain combines TRBV7-6 with TRBJ2-1, with 11 bases aligning to TRBD1. The CDR3 contains 15 residues. The germline gives CDR1 SGHVS, CDR2 FNYEAQ. The CDR3 DNA sequence: TGTGTGAGCAGCTTAGGGACAGGGGGTTTAAATGAGCAGTTCTTT. Its protein product is CVSSLGTGGLNEQFF.

Concerning this clonotype itself: No conserved phenylalanine or tryptophan is present at the end of the CDR3, so a read error is the likely explanation. The chain employs TRBV29-1 and TRBJ2-7; 11 bases map to TRBD2. In germline, CDR1 is SQVTM, CDR2 ANQGSEA. Trimming cost V 8 bases and J 3 bases; bases outside gene matches: 21. The length of the CDR3 is 18 residues. CDR3 sequence: CSIYIAGGSSTGHYEQYY. The CDR3 DNA is TGCAGCATATACATAGCGGGAGGGTCTTCCACGGGCCACTACGAGCAGTACTAC.

The chain has TRBV29-1 and TRBJ2-2, with TRBD2 matching over 7 bases. CDR1 and CDR2 from the germline V gene are SQVTM and ANQGSEA. This CDR3 contains 15 residues. CDR3: CSASVVGGWTGELFF. DNA of the CDR3: TGCAGTGCGTCGGTTGTGGGAGGGTGGACCGGGGAGCTGTTTTTT.

The V gene is TRBV12-3 or TRBV12-4, the J gene TRBJ2-3, with TRBD2 matching over 8 bases. This CDR3 is built from 15 residues. Trimming removed 4 bases from V and 7 bases from J; junction bases left unmatched: 10. CDR3 DNA sequence: TGTGCCAGCAGTTCCGGGGGGGCTCAATTCTATACGCAGTATTTT. Translating gives CASSSGGAQFYTQYF.

With regard to this clonotype: Its ends do not fully match the called genes, so a read error is possible. This chain links TRBV6-2 or TRBV6-3 with TRBJ2-1; D might be TRBD2 (6 bases). The CDR3 spans 13 residues. The germline gives CDR1 MNHEY, CDR2 SVGEGT. Here the CDR3 reads CVSSRLATSEQFF. CDR3 in DNA: TGTGTCAGCAGCCGGCTAGCGACTAGTGAGCAGTTCTTC.

This clonotype has ten or more counts. A junction end diverges from the germline sequence, so it may reflect a read error. This chain connects TRBV5-4 to TRBJ2-5, with 14 bases aligning to TRBD2. Germline V CDR1 and CDR2: SGHNT, YYREEE (reference sequence). The CDR3 spans 18 residues. This chain's CDR3 is CASSLGLAGAGPQETQYF. CDR3 DNA sequence: TGTGCCAGCAGTTTGGGACTAGCGGGAGCGGGACCCCAAGAGACCCAGTACTTC.

Regarding this clonotype: The junction and the germline gene differ at one end; a read error may be behind it. The chain is built from TRBV30 and TRBJ1-5, with D possibly TRBD1 on 5 matching bases. The CDR3 loop spans 16 amino acids. Germline assignment: CDR1 GTSNPN and CDR2 SVGIG (reference sequence). CDR3 in amino acids: CAWSVRVGGMAVPQHF. In nucleotides, the CDR3 is TGTGCCTGGAGTGTACGAGTGGGGGGAATGGCGGTTCCCCAACATTTT.

Details on this clonotype: Germline and junction disagree at one end, which may indicate a read error. The V call is TRBV12-3 or TRBV12-4, the J call TRBJ2-3; TRBD2 matches 14 bases. The CDR3 is made up of 16 amino acids. CDR3 DNA sequence: TGTGTCAGCAGTCCAGGGACTAGCGGGAGAGGGGATACGCAGTATTTT. It is translated as CVSSPGTSGRGDTQYF.

In nucleotides, the CDR3 is TGCGCCAGCAGCTTGCGGGGGACTGGCAATCAGCCCCAGCATTTT. Residues: CASSLRGTGNQPQHF. The chain has TRBV5-1 and TRBJ1-5; D is perhaps TRBD1 (5 bases). The germline CDR1 and CDR2 sequences are SGHRS and YFSETQ. The length of the CDR3 is 15 residues. V lost 1 base and J lost 2, with 10 bases in between. Combining the CDR3 with reference TRBV5-1 and TRBJ1-5 gives the whole variable domain KAGVTQTPRYLIKTRGQQVTLSCSPISGHRSVSWYQQTPGQGLQFLFEYFSETQRNKGNFPGRFSGRQFSNSRSEMNVSTLELGDSALYLCASSLRGTGNQPQHFGDGTRLSIL.

CDR3 nucleotide sequence: TGTGCCAACAGGACAACTGGGGCCAACGTCCTGACTTTC. This translates into CANRTTGANVLTF. V is TRBV6-1 and J is TRBJ2-6; weak D call: TRBD1 (5 bases). The CDR3 is made up of 13 amino acids. The V end was cut by 10 bases, the J end by 2 bases, with 9 bases between. Germline V gene lookup returns CDR1 MNHNS and CDR2 SASEGT.

Concerning this clonotype: This likely comes from a read error, as the CDR3 has no conserved phenylalanine or tryptophan at its end. V and J are TRBV11-1 and TRBJ1-2; D gene uncertain. Looked up from germline, CDR1 is SGHAT and CDR2 is FQDESV (reference sequence). The CDR3 is 13 residues long. The CDR3: CVSSLVHNYGYTI. The CDR3 DNA is TGTGTCAGCAGCTTGGTACATAATTATGGCTACACCATC.

The chain is built from TRBV4-2 and TRBJ2-1; D uncertain. Germline assignment: CDR1 LGHNA and CDR2 YNFKEQ. The CDR3 extends over 15 amino acids. The CDR3 DNA follows: TGTGACAGTAGCCATGTTAGTTTTTCCGGTAATGAGCAGTTCTTC. Protein product: CDSSHVSFSGNEQFF.

This clonotype was seen more than once but under ten times. A read error may produce the germline difference seen at one junction end. The genes are TRBV4-2 and TRBJ2-7, with D perhaps TRBD2 (5 bases). The germline V gene encodes CDR1 LGHNA and CDR2 YNFKEQ. The CDR3 is 17 amino acids. This CDR3 reads CTSSQGLASGRTYEQYF. The CDR3, as DNA: TGTACCAGCAGCCAAGGTCTCGCTAGTGGGAGAACTTACGAGCAGTACTTC.

Concerning this clonotype: One end of the junction fails to match germline, which may point to a read error. The V and J genes are TRBV6-2 or TRBV6-3 and TRBJ2-5; 8 bases fit TRBD1. Germline CDR1 reads MNHEY; CDR2 reads SVGEGT. The CDR3 has 15 residues. CDR3 protein: CASSLDRGGQETHYF. CDR3 DNA: TGTGCCAGCAGTCTTGACAGGGGCGGACAAGAGACCCATTACTTC.

The table lists this clonotype with a count of one. The missing conserved phenylalanine or tryptophan at the end of this CDR3 makes a read error likely. The V gene is TRBV5-1, the J gene TRBJ2-3, with 10 positions matching TRBD2. There are 16 residues in the CDR3. Germline V lookup: CDR1 SGHRS, CDR2 YFSETQ. CDR3: CAGRVSSGSSTDTQYS. CDR3 nucleotides: TGCGCCGGCAGGGTGTCTAGCGGGAGTTCCACAGATACGCAGTATTCT.

The sample holds a few counts of this clonotype. A junction end diverges from the germline sequence, so it may reflect a read error. This chain links TRBV12-3 or TRBV12-4 with TRBJ1-4, with 7 bases that match TRBD1. The CDR3 is 13 amino acids. The CDR3 bases are TGTGCCAGCGGTACCTCCGGGACAGAAAAACTGTCTTTT. Translation: CASGTSGTEKLSF.